The 23 T cell receptor beta chains below all came from one sample that was sequenced in a study of cytomegalovirus exposure and HLA in healthy donors. Generated by immunoSEQ multiplex PCR, the TCRdb table keeps only in-frame clones and is missing some. The table has around 140,000 clones, about 87% seen once; the top ten hold 4.5%. The specimen was PBMCs. Receptors were obtained from a man in his late teens or twenties in good health and CMV-seropositive.

This sequence joins TRBV5-1 and TRBJ2-3; TRBD2 matches at 12 bases. The CDR3 length is 18 residues. Germline assignment: CDR1 SGHRS and CDR2 YFSETQ. Losses at the gene ends were 3 bases for V and 0 bases for J; bases not matched to a gene: 8. The CDR3 is CASSSLAGGRTSTDTQYF. The CDR3 DNA reads TGCGCCAGCAGCTCACTAGCGGGAGGCCGGACTAGCACAGATACGCAGTATTTT.

The CDR3 sequence: CASSGQSNYGYTF. The CDR3 nucleotides are TGTGCCAGCAGCGGACAGTCGAACTATGGCTACACCTTC. This rearrangement joins TRBV11-2 to TRBJ1-2; D is perhaps TRBD1 (6 bases). Trimming took 5 bases from V and 2 from J, leaving 9 bases between them. CDR1 is SGHAT and CDR2 is FQNNGV in the germline V gene. The CDR3 runs 13 residues.

The rearrangement uses TRBV5-1 and TRBJ2-7; D is unresolved. This CDR3 has 14 amino acids. Trimming shortened V by 6 bases and J by 2 bases, and 15 bases separated the two germline ends. CDR1 is SGHRS and CDR2 is YFSETQ in the germline V gene. CDR3 region: CASTRATDPYEQYF. For the CDR3, the DNA is TGCGCCAGCACCAGAGCGACGGATCCCTACGAGCAGTACTTC.

The V and J genes are TRBV5-1 and TRBJ2-2; 9 bases fit TRBD2. V gave up 2 bases and J gave up 0 bases; unmatched junction bases: 5. The CDR3 spans 17 residues. Germline lookup yields CDR1 SGHRS and CDR2 YFSETQ. The CDR3 protein is CASSFLAGTANTGELFF. The CDR3 DNA reads TGCGCCAGCAGCTTCCTAGCGGGAACAGCGAACACCGGGGAGCTGTTTTTT.

This sequence joins TRBV7-2 and TRBJ2-5; no clear D gene. There are 14 residues in the CDR3. Germline V gene lookup returns CDR1 SGHTA and CDR2 FQGNSA. With 6 bases removed from V and 2 bases from J, the gap between germline ends came to 13 bases. CDR3 coding DNA: TGTGCCAGCAGTATAGATCGGTGGCAAGAGACCCAGTACTTC. Protein: CASSIDRWQETQYF.

J is TRBJ1-2 and V is TRBV11-2, with TRBD1 matching 7 bases. This CDR3 is built from 14 residues. Looked up from germline, CDR1 is SGHAT and CDR2 is FQNNGV. V dropped 5 bases and J dropped 8; count of bases not matched to a gene: 11. This chain's CDR3 is CASSVNLGQEGYTF. The CDR3 coding sequence is TGTGCCAGCAGCGTTAACCTCGGACAGGAAGGCTACACCTTC.

This chain connects TRBV13 to TRBJ1-1, with D possibly matching TRBD1 (5 bases). Germline V gene data show CDR1 as PRHDT and CDR2 as FYEKMQ (reference sequence). Trimming took off 5 bases at V and 11 bases at J, with 12 bases between the two ends. The CDR3 spans 11 residues. CDR3 amino acids: CASSTPRGAFF. The CDR3 bases are TGTGCCAGCAGCACCCCTCGGGGGGCTTTCTTT.

The chain uses TRBV19 and TRBJ2-7; TRBD1 agrees at 7 bases. Germline V gene lookup returns CDR1 LNHDA and CDR2 SQIVND (reference sequence). Trimming cost V 0 bases and J 4 bases; bases outside gene matches: 6. This CDR3 spans 15 amino acids. The CDR3 DNA sequence: TGTGCCAGTAGTATAGAAAAGGGGGCGATGTACGAGCAGTACTTC. This sequence encodes CASSIEKGAMYEQYF. The variable domain in full, completed from reference TRBV19 and TRBJ2-7, reads DGGITQSPKYLFRKEGQNVTLSCEQNLNHDAMYWYRQDPGQGLRLIYYSQIVNDFQKGDIAEGYSVSREKKESFPLTVTSAQKNPTAFYLCASSIEKGAMYEQYFGPGTRLTVT.

This rearrangement joins TRBV5-1 to TRBJ1-4, with D uncertain. V lost 0 bases and J lost 5, with 8 bases in between. The CDR3 totals 14 residues. CDR1 SGHRS and CDR2 YFSETQ come from the germline V gene. In nucleotides, the CDR3 is TGCGCCAGCAGCTTGGGACACGGAAATGAAAAACTGTTTTTT. Its translation: CASSLGHGNEKLFF.

The chain combines TRBV11-2 with TRBJ2-3; 10 positions match TRBD1. CDR1 is SGHAT and CDR2 is FQNNGV in the germline V gene. The CDR3 length is 17 residues. J lost 1 base, V lost 5 bases, and 9 bases had no gene match. The CDR3 here is CASSPIGQGGGTDTQYF. The CDR3 DNA sequence: TGTGCCAGCAGCCCAATCGGACAGGGGGGTGGCACAGATACGCAGTATTTT.

The J gene is TRBJ1-3, the V gene TRBV6-1, with D uncertain. The germline V gene has CDR1 MNHNS and CDR2 SASEGT. V lost 4 bases to trimming and J lost 6 bases, with 7 bases between them. This CDR3 comprises 12 residues. The chain's CDR3 is CASSVYINTIYF. The DNA of the CDR3 is TGTGCCAGCAGTGTTTATATAAACACCATATATTTT.

The rearrangement links TRBV20-1 to TRBJ1-1; D call uncertain. V was cut by 5 bases and J by 10 bases, with 11 bases left in between. The CDR3 spans 10 residues. Germline V gives CDR1 DFQATT, CDR2 SNEGSKA (reference sequence). CDR3 coding DNA: TGCAGTGCTTGGATCCGGAGAGCTTTCTTT. It encodes CSAWIRRAFF.

This clone was seen only once. No DNA is shown, since the ends of the CDR3 on it are uncertain; the CDR3 is the one TCRdb lists. This rearrangement joins TRBV12-2 to TRBJ1-5. TRBV12-2 has pseudogene status. The CDR3 totals 17 residues, both ends included. This CDR3 reads CASRSKSWGAGNQPQHF.

CDR3 sequence reads: CASDGDGGNYGYTF. The CDR3, as DNA: TGTGCTAGTGATGGGGACGGGGGGAACTATGGCTACACCTTC. The genes are TRBV12-5 and TRBJ1-2, with a tentative D call TRBD1 (5 bases). This CDR3 is 14 amino acids long. Looked up from germline, CDR1 is LGHNT and CDR2 is FRNRAP. The V end lost 7 bases, the J end lost 2 bases, and 14 bases lay between the germline ends.

The genes are TRBV6-1 and TRBJ2-2, with 7 positions matching TRBD1. V was pared by 8 bases and J by 5 bases, with 8 bases of the junction left unmatched. This CDR3 spans 14 amino acids. CDR1 is MNHNS, CDR2 SASEGT, per germline. CDR3 sequence (DNA): TGTGCCAGCTCGGGACAGCCGAGGACCGGGGAGCTGTTTTTT. Protein sequence: CASSGQPRTGELFF.

The J gene is TRBJ1-4, the V gene TRBV29-1; D perhaps matches TRBD1 (6 bases). There are 11 residues in the CDR3. V lost 6 bases, J lost 7 bases, and 9 bases lay in between. Germline V gene sequence: CDR1 SQVTM, CDR2 ANQGSEA. The CDR3, as DNA: TGCAGCGTCCTAGGGGGTGAAAAACTGTTTTTT. Protein sequence: CSVLGGEKLFF.

The genes are TRBV25-1 and TRBJ1-2; TRBD1 agrees at 11 bases. V lost 6 bases, J lost 5 bases, and 17 bases stayed unmatched. Germline V gene lookup returns CDR1 MGHDK and CDR2 SYGVNS. This CDR3 comprises 18 residues. CDR3 region: CASRGTGGRFGQGYGYTF. CDR3 bases: TGTGCCAGCAGAGGGACAGGGGGGCGGTTTGGCCAAGGGTATGGCTACACCTTC.

The V gene is TRBV5-1, the J gene TRBJ2-5; no clear D. CDR3 size: 14 residues. V was cut by 3 bases and J by 5 bases, with 14 bases left in between. Per germline, CDR1 SGHRS and CDR2 YFSETQ. The CDR3 here is CASSSTAQKETQYF. The CDR3 nucleotides read TGCGCCAGCAGCTCGACTGCGCAGAAGGAGACCCAGTACTTC.

The V call is TRBV5-6, the J call TRBJ2-3; D possibly corresponds to TRBD2 (5 bases). CDR3 length equals 18 residues. The germline gives CDR1 SGHDT, CDR2 YYEEEE. Deletions cut 0 bases from V and 0 bases from J, with 17 bases between. The CDR3 DNA follows: TGTGCCAGCAGCTTGGCCGGGGTGCGGACTCATAGCACAGATACGCAGTATTTT. Its translation: CASSLAGVRTHSTDTQYF.

The rearrangement links TRBV7-9 to TRBJ2-2; D is ambiguous. Trimming removed 1 base from V and 0 bases from J, with 12 bases in between. Looked up from germline, CDR1 is SEHNR and CDR2 is FQNEAQ (reference sequence). The CDR3 covers 17 residues. The CDR3 bases are TGTGCCAGCAGCTTAGTCGTGGTACTCACGAACACCGGGGAGCTGTTTTTT. Amino acid sequence: CASSLVVVLTNTGELFF.

This clone has only one observation. The chain recombines TRBV7-2 with TRBJ1-1, with D perhaps TRBD1 (5 bases). The CDR3 is 13 residues long. V dropped 3 bases and J dropped 8 bases, with 13 bases sitting between them. Germline values: CDR1 SGHTA, CDR2 FQGNSA. CDR3 DNA: TGTGCCAGCAGCTTGGGACTAACCAGGGAAGCTTTCTTT. Encoded protein: CASSLGLTREAFF.

The V call is TRBV28, the J call TRBJ1-5, with D possibly being TRBD1 (5 bases). The length of the CDR3 is 15 residues. V was cut by 3 bases and J by 4 bases, with 13 bases left in between. CDR1 and CDR2 from the germline V gene are MDHEN and SYDVKM. CDR3 DNA sequence: TGTGCCAGCAGTTTTTCGCGGGGGTTTAATCAGCCCCAGCATTTT. As protein: CASSFSRGFNQPQHF. The whole variable domain, filled in from reference TRBV28 and TRBJ1-5, reads DVKVTQSSRYLVKRTGEKVFLECVQDMDHENMFWYRQDPGLGLRLIYFSYDVKMKEKGDIPEGYSVSREKKERFSLILESASTNQTSMYLCASSFSRGFNQPQHFGDGTRLSIL.

The chain employs TRBV6-1 and TRBJ1-4; the match to TRBD1 covers 9 bases. The J segment lost 1 base and the V segment lost 4 bases, leaving 7 bases of the junction unmatched. The CDR3 extends over 17 amino acids. CDR1 and CDR2 from the germline V gene are MNHNS and SASEGT. The CDR3 here is CASSAIPTGGTNEKLFF. The CDR3 DNA reads TGTGCCAGCAGTGCCATACCGACAGGGGGAACTAATGAAAAACTGTTTTTT.